This T cell receptor beta chain comes out of a study of cytomegalovirus exposure and HLA in healthy donors. Study results and limitations: In a later analysis, common viral pathogens appeared linked to several of the most significant clusters. Indistinguishability led to the exclusion of some V segments, TRBV6-2 and TRBV6-3 included. The only immune exposure information that was available was CMV serostatus. The investigators catalogued 150 or so TCR beta chains as cytomegalovirus-associated.

Notes on this clone: Antigen specificity is unknown.

PCR was performed using 60 Vbeta and 13 Jbeta primers. The assay was immunoSEQ multiplex PCR, and TCRdb's table has in-frame clones only and misses some. This sample carries approximately 220,000 clones, 76% of them seen once, and the ten largest clones take over 0.55%. From germline, CDR1 is SQVTM and CDR2 ANQGSEA. The CDR3 length is 12 residues. The chain carries TRBV29-1 and TRBJ2-5; tentative D call: TRBD2 (5 bases). The sample comprised PBMCs. The source is a young man in good health and CMV-seronegative. The CDR3 region has the DNA TGCAGTGCCCGGGCCCCGGGGGAGACCCAGTACTTC. It is translated as CSARAPGETQYF.